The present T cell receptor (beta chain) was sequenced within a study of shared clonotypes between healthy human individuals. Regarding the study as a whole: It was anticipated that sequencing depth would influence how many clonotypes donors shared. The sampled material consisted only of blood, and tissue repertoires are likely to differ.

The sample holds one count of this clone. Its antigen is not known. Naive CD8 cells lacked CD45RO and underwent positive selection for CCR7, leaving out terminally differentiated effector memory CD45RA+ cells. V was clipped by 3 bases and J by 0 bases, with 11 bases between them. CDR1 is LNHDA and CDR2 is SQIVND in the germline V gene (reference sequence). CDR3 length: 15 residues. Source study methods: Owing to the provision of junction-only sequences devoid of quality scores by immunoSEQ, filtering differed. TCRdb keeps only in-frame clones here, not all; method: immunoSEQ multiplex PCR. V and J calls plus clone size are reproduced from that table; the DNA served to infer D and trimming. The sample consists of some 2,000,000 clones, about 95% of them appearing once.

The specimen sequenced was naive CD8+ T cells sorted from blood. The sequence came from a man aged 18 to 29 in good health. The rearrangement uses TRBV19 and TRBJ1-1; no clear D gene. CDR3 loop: CASSILGSLNTEAFF. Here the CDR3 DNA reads TGTGCCAGTAGTATCCTGGGATCCCTGAACACTGAAGCTTTCTTT.